This entry is about one T cell receptor (beta chain). Its antigen remains undetermined. Compared with germline, one end of the junction differs, possibly owing to a read error. The CDR3 spans 13 residues, from the cysteine through the phenylalanine. Only the CDR3 DNA is retained, 39 bases long and in frame from the first base. The TCR beta CDR3 regions were amplified from RNA transcripts. The first round of RT-PCR for the TCR CDR3 was performed with the HTBI primer set and the Qiagen OneStep RT-PCR kit. A second multiplex PCR round built the libraries, followed by size selection and purification. Sequencing of the libraries was done on an Illumina HiSeq2000 using paired-end 100 bp reads. The paper's data handling went like this. SOAPnuke was used to process the raw data, with reads discarded if the reads contained adapters or uncalled bases, had a mean Phred below 15, or lacked an exact constant-primer or identifier match. High-quality paired reads were merged using COPE v1.2.5, and each unique nucleotide sequence was defined as a clonotype. Clonotypes were aligned to IMGT TRBV, TRBD and TRBJ reference segments using MiTCR v1.1. The analysis included only V-J combinations with a frequency above 0.0001, which together covered more than 99% of the repertoires. A TCS score was defined as the ratio between F50 (clonal expansion) and ExV (chaos), using BLOSUM62-based TCRdist between CDR3 peptides within each V-J. Welch's t-statistics and random forest reduced roughly 500 V-J features to 10 to 15, which were used in a naive Bayes classifier (R e1071). The Morisita-Horn index was used to measure how similar the thyroid and blood repertoires were. TCRdb reanalyzed the raw reads on its own, using fastp at Q25 for trimming and MiXCR for clone calling, and kept in-frame beta chains. Identical CDR3 protein sequences are pooled into one entry, listed with their most common genes and DNA. TCRdb's processing, not the authors' own work, is the source of the V and J calls. Counted in this sample were 450,000 to 700,000 distinct CDR3 sequences; 40% to 55% of them appeared once. The ten biggest clones cover around 7.7% of the sample.

The data belong to a study of T cells in Graves' hyperthyroidism and ophthalmopathy (dated by TCRdb to the late 2010s). Notes on the research overall: A discovery cohort of roughly 100 patients, about 44 with Graves' ophthalmopathy and over 55 with stable Graves' hyperthyroidism, was used to find distinguishing TCR V-J signatures. Whether ophthalmopathy could be predicted prospectively was tested in an independent validation cohort made up of about 20 hyperthyroidism patients plus 17 patients who later progressed to ophthalmopathy. The approximately 95 discovery patients were divided at random into training and test sets in a 7:3 ratio. Thyroid tissue and blood T-cell repertoires from six Graves' hyperthyroidism patients were also compared in the study. After sampling, hyperthyroidism patients received methimazole starting at 30 mg daily, and ophthalmopathy patients received high-dose intravenous methylprednisolone. The paper describes TCR Vbeta CDR3 sequencing of 135 peripheral blood samples, made up of 43 ophthalmopathy patients, roughly 75 hyperthyroidism patients and roughly 17 progressor patients.

What the research found in general, with its limitations: A model built on a 13 V-J signature distinguished ophthalmopathy from stable hyperthyroidism, reaching 85% to 90% sensitivity and around 82% specificity in cross-validation and 80%/75% in testing. Most expanded thyroid clonotypes (frequency above 0.001) were also found in blood, which suggests that blood repertoires may mirror thyroid immune responses. No statistical method was used to fix the sample size in advance, and group allocation was not hidden from the investigators. In validation, the model predicted progression to ophthalmopathy with 55% to 71% sensitivity and over 72% specificity, a median of 6.5 months before onset.

Graves' hyperthyroidism was defined as stable when no progression to ophthalmopathy occurred over 18 months of follow-up. Hyperthyroidism patients were aged 18 to 65 years and newly diagnosed, with disease duration of less than 2 months. The study excluded patients with uncontrolled infections, other autoimmune diseases, pregnancy or lactation. Diagnoses relied on clinical symptoms, serum thyroxine and TRAb, thyroid ultrasound and orbital computed tomography. Trizol reagent was used to extract total RNA, and RNA quality was then checked on an Agilent 2100 Bioanalyzer. This clonotype was sampled from a woman aged 18-30 years with Graves' hyperthyroidism. Material for sequencing was peripheral blood or thyroid tissue (not recorded which). Recombination connected TRBV12-3 or TRBV12-4 to TRBJ1-2; the D gene cannot be named for sure. The CDR3 region reads CAGSETGNYGYTF. The DNA reads TGTGCCGGCAGTGAAACCGGGAACTATGGCTACACCTTC.